These 9 T cell receptor beta chains originate from one sample sequenced in a study of shared clonotypes between healthy human individuals. TCRdb keeps only in-frame clones here, not all; method: immunoSEQ multiplex PCR. The data contain about 490,000 clones, roughly 80% of them singletons. Sequenced input: PBMCs. The source is a woman between 40 and 55 years old in good health. Some clones in this sample may be carry-over from other donors' samples.

The genes are TRBV5-8 and TRBJ2-7; TRBD2 is a possible D gene (5 bases). V was pared by 5 bases and J by 7 bases, with 13 bases between. The V gene's germline CDR1 is SGHTS and CDR2 YDEGEE. The CDR3 sequence is 12 residues long. The CDR3 DNA reads TGTGCCAGCAGTTCGCGAGGACTGGAGCAGTACTTC. Protein sequence: CASSSRGLEQYF.

The chain links TRBV4-2 to TRBJ1-2; 7 bases line up with TRBD1. The V gene's germline CDR1 is LGHNA and CDR2 YNFKEQ. The CDR3 totals 15 residues. With V trimmed by 0 bases and J by 3 bases, 4 bases remained unmatched. The CDR3 sequence: CASSQDLTGDYGYTF. The DNA for the CDR3 is TGTGCCAGCAGCCAAGACCTAACAGGGGACTATGGCTACACCTTC.

Notes on this clone: With only one base between it and a far larger clone, this is likely a read error. The chain combines TRBV30 with TRBJ1-1; perhaps TRBD1 as D (5 bases). Germline CDR1 and CDR2: GTSNPN and SVGIG (reference sequence). This CDR3 has 11 amino acids. V was pared by 5 bases and J by 10 bases, with 14 bases between. The CDR3 reads CAWGAVAGAFF. The CDR3 DNA reads as TGTGCCTGGGGGGCTGTGGCTGGAGCTTTCTTT.

The chain joins TRBV7-2 to TRBJ2-1; D is possibly TRBD2 (5 bases). In germline, CDR1 is SGHTA, CDR2 FQGNSA. Trimming cost V 1 base and J 10 bases, with 8 bases left between them. The CDR3 totals 12 residues. CDR3: CASSLGLAEQFF. CDR3 nucleotide sequence: TGTGCCAGCAGCTTAGGTCTAGCCGAGCAGTTCTTC.

The rearrangement joins TRBV30 to TRBJ1-6, with D maybe TRBD1 (6 bases). Germline V gene data show CDR1 as GTSNPN and CDR2 as SVGIG (reference sequence). The V gene lost 2 bases and the J gene lost 6 bases, with 11 bases spanning the gap. This CDR3 contains 14 residues. This CDR3 reads CAWSTGSPNSPLHF. Here the CDR3 DNA reads TGTGCCTGGAGTACAGGGTCCCCTAATTCACCCCTCCACTTT. Full variable domain (rest looked up from reference TRBV30 and TRBJ1-6): SQTIHQWPATLVQPVGSPLSLECTVEGTSNPNLYWYRQAAGRGLQLLFYSVGIGQISSEVPQNLSASRPQDRQFILSSKKLLLSDSGFYLCAWSTGSPNSPLHFGNGTRLTVT.

The chain is built from TRBV11-2 and TRBJ1-5, with D maybe TRBD1 (5 bases). This CDR3 region has 13 residues. Germline loops: CDR1 SGHAT, CDR2 FQNNGV. V was pared by 1 base and J by 4 bases, with 5 bases between. The CDR3 reads CASSLGQNQPQHF. The CDR3 DNA reads TGTGCCAGCAGCTTAGGACAGAATCAGCCCCAGCATTTT.

The gene calls are TRBV2 and TRBJ2-3, with D uncertain. V lost 10 bases and J lost 4, with 12 bases in between. CDR3 length: 12 residues. Per germline, CDR1 SNHLY and CDR2 FYNNEI. The CDR3 nucleotides read TGTGCCAACGCTGTAAACTCAGATACGCAGTATTTT. It translates to CANAVNSDTQYF.

The chain has TRBV28 and TRBJ1-5; D is unclear. V lost 5 bases, J lost 2 bases, and 4 bases lay in between. The CDR3 has 12 residues. Germline V CDR1 and CDR2: MDHEN, SYDVKM. DNA of the CDR3: TGTGCCAGCAGTGCAGGCAATCAGCCCCAGCATTTT. Protein product: CASSAGNQPQHF. The full variable domain, its missing parts supplied by reference TRBV28 and TRBJ1-5, is DVKVTQSSRYLVKRTGEKVFLECVQDMDHENMFWYRQDPGLGLRLIYFSYDVKMKEKGDIPEGYSVSREKKERFSLILESASTNQTSMYLCASSAGNQPQHFGDGTRLSIL.

The chain links TRBV10-3 to TRBJ2-3; no clear D. Trimming took off 6 bases at V and 1 base at J, with 11 bases between the two ends. CDR1 is ENHRY, CDR2 SYGVKD, per germline. The CDR3 is made up of 14 amino acids. CDR3 sequence (DNA): TGTGCCATCAGAACCAGACTCGGCACAGATACGCAGTATTTT. Its translation: CAIRTRLGTDTQYF.